A single sample gave rise to the 20 T cell receptor beta chains below, sequenced in a study of T cells in narcolepsy. The table came from immunoSEQ multiplex PCR; TCRdb's copy has only in-frame clones and leaves some out. The sample comprises about 27,000 clones, about four fifths of which are singletons, and 6.5% to 7% rests with the top ten. The specimen was memory (CD45RA-) CD4+ T cells from blood. The receptor source for this set is a human donor in good health.

V is TRBV5-1 and J is TRBJ1-2; maybe TRBD1 (5 bases). Germline values: CDR1 SGHRS, CDR2 YFSETQ. The ends were cut back, 0 bases at V and 8 bases at J, with 11 bases in the middle. The CDR3 runs 13 residues. Here the CDR3 DNA reads TGCGCCAGCAGCTTGGTACGGGGGGAAGGCTACACCTTC. Translating gives CASSLVRGEGYTF.

The chain is built from TRBV6-6 and TRBJ2-1; 11 positions match TRBD2. V was pared by 6 bases and J by 7 bases, with 8 bases of the junction left unmatched. The CDR3 has 15 residues. Per the germline V gene, CDR1 is MNHNY and CDR2 is SVGAGI (reference sequence). The CDR3 coding sequence is TGTGCCAGCAGCCAGGTAGCGGGGGGGCTGAATGAGCAGTTCTTC. This translates into CASSQVAGGLNEQFF.

The chain is built from TRBV6-5 and TRBJ2-7; the match to TRBD1 covers 9 bases. The CDR3 totals 15 residues. The germline gives CDR1 MNHEY, CDR2 SVGAGI. Trimming took 2 bases from V and 3 from J; bases not matched to a gene: 5. The CDR3 region has the DNA TGTGCCAGCAGTTACGTGGGACAGGGAAACTACGAGCAGTACTTC. It translates to CASSYVGQGNYEQYF.

J is TRBJ2-7 and V is TRBV4-3; TRBD1 agrees at 9 bases. Losses at the gene ends were 3 bases for V and 4 bases for J; bases not matched to a gene: 7. From germline, CDR1 is LGHNA and CDR2 YSLEER. CDR3 length: 15 amino acids. CDR3 sequence reads: CASSHPGQGHYEQYF. The CDR3 region has the DNA TGCGCCAGCAGCCATCCGGGACAGGGCCATTACGAGCAGTACTTC.

This chain uses TRBV6-6 with TRBJ1-2; unclear D gene. Trimming removed 2 bases at V and 2 bases at J, with 9 bases between. Germline V CDR1 and CDR2: MNHNY, SVGAGI (reference sequence). This CDR3 contains 14 residues. Written as DNA, the CDR3 is TGTGCCAGCAGTTACGGGAGGGCCAACTATGGCTACACCTTC. Its protein is CASSYGRANYGYTF.

The chain's CDR3 is CASRIAGTALSTDTQYF. The CDR3 DNA sequence: TGTGCCAGCAGGATAGCCGGGACAGCCCTGAGCACAGATACGCAGTATTTT. V is TRBV2 and J is TRBJ2-3; 7 bases are a match to TRBD1. Germline values: CDR1 SNHLY, CDR2 FYNNEI. This CDR3 spans 17 amino acids. V was clipped by 6 bases and J by 0 bases; unmatched bases: 12.

V usage is TRBV7-2 and J usage is TRBJ1-5, with D hard to call. CDR1 and CDR2 from the germline V gene are SGHTA and FQGNSA. The CDR3 is 13 residues long. The V end lost 1 base, the J end lost 7 bases, and 8 bases lay between the germline ends. CDR3 coding DNA: TGTGCCAGCAGCTTAGGATTCTCACAGCCCCAGCATTTT. Translated, it gives CASSLGFSQPQHF.

Only a few counts were recorded for this clone. This chain's CDR3 is CASSLAVDTEAFF. The CDR3 DNA sequence: TGCGCCAGCAGCTTGGCCGTGGACACTGAAGCTTTCTTT. The chain joins TRBV5-1 to TRBJ1-1; D ambiguous. This CDR3 is 13 amino acids long. Trimming left V 0 bases short and J 3 bases short, with 6 bases between. Looked up from germline, CDR1 is SGHRS and CDR2 is YFSETQ.

The gene calls are TRBV7-9 and TRBJ2-7; 8 bases map to TRBD2. In germline, CDR1 is SEHNR, CDR2 FQNEAQ (reference sequence). This CDR3 has 17 residues. V shed 5 bases, J shed 0 bases, and the junction held 12 bases outside the gene matches. CDR3 nucleotide sequence: TGTGCCAGCAGCCCGGGACTAGTCGGTCTTAGCTCCTACGAGCAGTACTTC. Translating it yields CASSPGLVGLSSYEQYF.

This clone has only a few counts. The chain joins TRBV7-2 to TRBJ2-3, with D tentatively TRBD2 (5 bases). Germline CDR1 SGHTA, CDR2 FQGNSA. V was clipped by 5 bases and J by 1 base, with 10 bases between them. There are 14 residues in the CDR3. CDR3 sequence: CASSRRARTDTQYF. CDR3 nucleotides: TGTGCCAGCAGCAGGCGGGCCCGCACAGATACGCAGTATTTT.

The chain couples TRBV28 to TRBJ2-5; TRBD2 matches 7 bases. This CDR3 is 12 amino acids long. The V gene end was trimmed by 6 bases and the J gene end by 5 bases; junction bases not matched to a gene: 3. CDR1 is MDHEN, CDR2 SYDVKM, per germline. This CDR3 is CASRTSLETQYF. CDR3 sequence (DNA): TGTGCCAGCAGGACTAGCCTGGAGACCCAGTACTTC.

This chain connects TRBV5-1 to TRBJ1-5; D may be TRBD1 (5 bases). The CDR3 has 13 residues. Germline CDR1 is SGHRS and CDR2 is YFSETQ. V was shortened by 4 bases and J by 4 bases, with 9 bases between the two germline ends. CDR3 nucleotide sequence: TGCGCCAGCAGCGAACAGGTTAATCAGCCCCAGCATTTT. Protein product: CASSEQVNQPQHF.

The chain has TRBV11-2 and TRBJ2-1; 7 nucleotides align to TRBD2. Germline loops: CDR1 SGHAT, CDR2 FQNNGV. V gave up 0 bases and J gave up 7 bases; unmatched junction bases: 9. There are 16 residues in the CDR3. The CDR3 DNA sequence: TGTGCCAGCAGCTTAGATCTCAGCGGGGCGGGGAATGAGCAGTTCTTC. Protein: CASSLDLSGAGNEQFF.

The gene calls are TRBV19 and TRBJ2-5; D remains unclear. Germline CDR1 LNHDA, CDR2 SQIVND (reference sequence). The CDR3 contains 10 residues. Trimming cost V 10 bases and J 10 bases, with 13 bases left between them. The CDR3, as DNA: TGTGCCACGGGCGGCTCGAGCCAGTACTTC. The encoded protein is CATGGSSQYF.

CDR3 sequence (DNA): TGTGCCAGCAGCTTAGTAAGGGCAGCCGCCTCCTACGAGCAGTACTTC. Encoded protein: CASSLVRAAASYEQYF. This rearrangement joins TRBV7-2 to TRBJ2-7; D remains ambiguous. CDR3 length: 16 residues. With 1 base removed from V and 0 bases from J, the gap between germline ends came to 13 bases. Germline V gene data show CDR1 as SGHTA and CDR2 as FQGNSA.

J is TRBJ2-2 and V is TRBV5-1; possibly TRBD1 for D (7 bases). The germline CDR1 and CDR2 sequences are SGHRS and YFSETQ. The CDR3 extends over 15 amino acids. Trimming stripped 4 bases from V and 3 bases from J, with 13 bases between. The CDR3 nucleotides read TGCGCCAGCAGCCCCACCAGGGGGGACACCGGGGAGCTGTTTTTT. As protein: CASSPTRGDTGELFF.

The genes are TRBV2 and TRBJ1-4, with TRBD1 matching 11 bases. Trimming removed 6 bases from V and 1 base from J; junction bases left unmatched: 7. Germline V gene data show CDR1 as SNHLY and CDR2 as FYNNEI. This CDR3 spans 17 amino acids. As DNA, the CDR3 is TGTGCCAGCAGATACGGACAGGGGGCGCTAACTAATGAAAAACTGTTTTTT. It codes for CASRYGQGALTNEKLFF.

This chain links TRBV2 with TRBJ1-6; D gene unclear. The V end was cut by 0 bases, the J end by 7 bases, with 7 bases between. Germline assignment: CDR1 SNHLY and CDR2 FYNNEI. The CDR3 has 14 residues. The CDR3 loop is CASSEASVNSPLHF. The DNA for the CDR3 is TGTGCCAGCAGTGAAGCTTCCGTAAATTCACCCCTCCACTTT.

The chain links TRBV2 to TRBJ2-5; TRBD1 matches 7 bases. The CDR3 runs 14 residues. Unmatched junction bases numbered 10, after V lost 7 bases and J lost 5 bases. Germline CDR1 SNHLY, CDR2 FYNNEI. CDR3 region: CASTWGQFGETQYF. CDR3 sequence (DNA): TGTGCCAGCACCTGGGGACAGTTTGGGGAGACCCAGTACTTC. The whole variable domain, remainder taken from reference TRBV2 and TRBJ2-5, is EPEVTQTPSHQVTQMGQEVILRCVPISNHLYFYWYRQILGQKVEFLVSFYNNEISEKSEIFDDQFSVERPDGSNFTLKIRSTKLEDSAMYFCASTWGQFGETQYFGPGTRLLVL.

The chain carries TRBV19 and TRBJ2-4; TRBD1 might be the D (5 bases). The CDR3 length is 14 residues. Between the trimmed V and J ends, which lost 1 base and 11 bases, there was a span of 15 bases. Germline loops: CDR1 LNHDA, CDR2 SQIVND (reference sequence). The CDR3 region is CASSIVGPILVQYF. In DNA, the CDR3 is TGTGCCAGTAGTATAGTGGGGCCGATACTGGTTCAGTACTTC.